Listed below are T cell receptor beta chains from one sample, sequenced in a study of identical twins. TCRdb reprocessed the 5' RACE reads via MiXCR and lists one record per CDR3 protein. In the table there are 450,000 or so distinct CDR3 sequences, 20% to 25% of which are singletons. The same data also contributed to another study, on T cells expressing NK-cell markers.

Sample: CD4+ T cells sorted from blood. These receptors were obtained from a woman aged 18-29 years in good health. Each CDR3 is given with its conserved first and last residue. The size entry is marked missing in some rows and otherwise reads once, few, many or a size class.

>TRBV3-1|few|TRBJ1-5
CASSQDDRPQHF
>TRBV7-9|NA|TRBJ1-1
CASSPMGTEAFF
>TRBV7-3|NA|TRBJ2-1
CASSLTSGVEQFF
>TRBV10-3|NA|TRBJ1-2
CAISENRNGNYGYTF
>TRBV7-9|NA|TRBJ2-1
CASSSDLTGASYNEQFF
>TRBV3-1|NA|TRBJ2-1
CASTPSGTVNEQFF
>TRBV6-1|few|TRBJ2-3
CASSPGTSSVGDTQYF
>TRBV4-3|NA|TRBJ2-5
CASSQGLAGDLYQETQYF
>TRBV20-1|many|TRBJ2-1
CSAMGRSSYNEQFF
>TRBV10-3|NA|TRBJ2-5
CAISEWGRTGAAETQYF
>TRBV5-6|NA|TRBJ2-7
CASSRWTGGTYEQYF
>TRBV5-1|few|TRBJ2-4
CASSFSGGATKNIQYF
>TRBV2|NA|TRBJ2-4
CASTAGGLAAKNIQYF
>TRBV2|few|TRBJ2-1
CASSRVTSGGFLSSYNEQFF
>TRBV20-1|few|TRBJ2-3
CSARGVFNTDTQYF
>TRBV6-2/TRBV6-3|few|TRBJ2-2
CASSQSGELFF
>TRBV2|NA|TRBJ1-3
CAGGQGFSGNTIYF
>TRBV5-1|NA|TRBJ1-1
CASSIKTTGYHTEAFF
>TRBV5-1|few|TRBJ2-4
CASRKGQSLAKNIQYF
>TRBV5-5|NA|TRBJ2-5
CASSRTRVETQYF
>TRBV5-1|NA|TRBJ2-4
CASSNPLAGGKNIQYF
>TRBV6-1|NA|TRBJ1-2
CASSEQTPQYGYTF
>TRBV11-3|few|TRBJ1-1
CASSSRRDKVAFF